The clone carrying this TCR beta chain occurred a few times. Its antigen is unknown. This CDR3 has 13 amino acids. Germline V gene data show CDR1 as MNHEY and CDR2 as SMNVEV (reference sequence). V gave up 7 bases and J gave up 7 bases, with 11 bases separating them. Sequencing used immunoSEQ multiplex PCR; TCRdb keeps in-frame clones, though not all of them. The sample lists about 3,100 clones, almost 70% occurring once. The source of the sample is a study of CD8 T cell repertoires and HIV-1 epitope variants. Across the study: Controls were a CMV, EBV and flu peptide pool, Ebola AY9 negative control, and no-peptide well.

General study points: Of nine antigen-specific beta clonotypes, six or seven appeared to cross-react with escape variants.

The chain uses TRBV27 and TRBJ1-6; D remains ambiguous. The sample consisted of cultured CD8+ T cells derived from PBMCs. The origin of this receptor is a male donor with HIV. The CDR3 region is CASTLAGNSPLHF. In DNA, the CDR3 is TGTGCCAGCACTCTGGCGGGGAATTCACCCCTCCACTTT.